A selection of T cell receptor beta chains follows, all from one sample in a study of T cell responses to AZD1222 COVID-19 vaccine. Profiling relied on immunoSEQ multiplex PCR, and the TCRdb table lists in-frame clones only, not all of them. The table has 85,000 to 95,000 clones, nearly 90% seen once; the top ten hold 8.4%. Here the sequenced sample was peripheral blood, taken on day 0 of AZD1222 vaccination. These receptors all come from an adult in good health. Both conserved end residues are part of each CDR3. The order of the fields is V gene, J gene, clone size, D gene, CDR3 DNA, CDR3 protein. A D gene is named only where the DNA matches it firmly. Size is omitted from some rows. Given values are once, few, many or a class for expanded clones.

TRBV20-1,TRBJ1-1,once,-,TGCAGTGCCAGGACAGTAGAAGCTTTCTTT,CSARTVEAFF
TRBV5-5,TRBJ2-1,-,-,TGTGCCAGCAGCTTAGGAGGCAATGAGCAGTTCTTC,CASSLGGNEQFF
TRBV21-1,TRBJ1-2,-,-,TGTGCCAGCAGCAAAAAGGGCAGGAAGCCCTTCTATGGCTACACCTTC,CASSKKGRKPFYGYTF
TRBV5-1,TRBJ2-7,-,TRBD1,TGCGCCAGCAGCTTAACGCGGACAGGGGCCGAGCAGTACTTC,CASSLTRTGAEQYF
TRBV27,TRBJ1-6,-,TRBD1,TGTGCCAGCAGTTTGGCAGGGGGAAATTCACCCCTCCACTTT,CASSLAGGNSPLHF
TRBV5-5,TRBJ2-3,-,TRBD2,TGTGCCAGCAGGGGACTAGCGGGGGCCACAGATACGCAGTATTTT,CASRGLAGATDTQYF
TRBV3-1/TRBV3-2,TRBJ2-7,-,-,TGTGCCAGCAGCCAAGATCGGCAAGGGTTCTCCTACGAGCAGTACTTC,CASSQDRQGFSYEQYF
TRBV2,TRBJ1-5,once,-,TGTGCCAGCAGATATCAGGGGAATAGCAATCAGCCCCAGCATTTT,CASRYQGNSNQPQHF
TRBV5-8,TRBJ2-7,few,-,TGTGCCAGCAGTTTTGGGGCCCCCGAGGTATACTTC,CASSFGAPEVYF
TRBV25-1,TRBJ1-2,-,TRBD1,TGTGCCAGCAGTGGAACCTGGGACAGTCAGGTCTACACCTTC,CASSGTWDSQVYTF
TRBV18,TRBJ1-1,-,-,TGTGCCAGCTCATTAGAGGCTGAAGCTTTCTTT,CASSLEAEAFF
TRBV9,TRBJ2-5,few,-,TGTGCCAGCAGTGTCGGCGGGGTAGCGGAGACCCAGTACTTC,CASSVGGVAETQYF
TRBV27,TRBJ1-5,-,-,TGTGCCAGCAGGTTAGTTTACAATCAGCCCCAGCATTTT,CASRLVYNQPQHF
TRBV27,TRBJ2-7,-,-,TGTGCCAGCAGTCAGGGACGTCAATCCTACGAGCAGTACTTC,CASSQGRQSYEQYF
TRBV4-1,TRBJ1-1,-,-,TGCGCCAGCAGCCAAGGGATCACTGAAGCTTTCTTT,CASSQGITEAFF
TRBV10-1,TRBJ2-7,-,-,TGCGCCAGCAAAAGGCAAGAGCAGTACTTC,CASKRQEQYF
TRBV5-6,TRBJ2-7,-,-,TGTGCCAGCAGCTGGAGGGAGGGGGCCTACGAGCAGTACTTC,CASSWREGAYEQYF
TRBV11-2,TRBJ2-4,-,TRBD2,TGTGCCAGCAGCTTAGATCGGGCGGGGGGGTCAAACATTCAGTACTTC,CASSLDRAGGSNIQYF
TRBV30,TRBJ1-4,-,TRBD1,TGTGCCTGGGAGGGACAGGGAAATGAAAAACTGTTTTTT,CAWEGQGNEKLFF
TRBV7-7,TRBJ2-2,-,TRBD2,TGTGCTAGCGGGGTGGGAGACACCGGGGAGCTGTTTTTT,CASGVGDTGELFF
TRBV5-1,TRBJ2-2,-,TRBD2,TGCGCCAGCAGCTTCCCTAGCGGGGGCCGGAACACCGGGGAGCTGTTTTTT,CASSFPSGGRNTGELFF
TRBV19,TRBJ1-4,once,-,TGTGCCAGTAGTCCCCCAGGGGCAACTAATGAAAAACTGTTTTTT,CASSPPGATNEKLFF
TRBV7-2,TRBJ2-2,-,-,TGTGCCAGCAGCCGGAGCGTCGCGCGAGACACCGGGGAGCTGTTTTTT,CASSRSVARDTGELFF
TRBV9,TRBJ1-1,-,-,TGTGCCAGCAGCGTAGCTCTGGGGGCGGACACTGAAGCTTTCTTT,CASSVALGADTEAFF
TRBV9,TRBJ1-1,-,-,TGTGCCAGCAGCGTCGGGTCCTCGGGGACTGAAGCTTTCTTT,CASSVGSSGTEAFF
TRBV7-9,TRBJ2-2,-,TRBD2,TGTGCCAGCAGCCCCACCTCTAGCGGGGGGCTGAACACCGGGGAGCTGTTTTTT,CASSPTSSGGLNTGELFF
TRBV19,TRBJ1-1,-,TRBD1,TGTGCCAGTAGTACCCCCGGACAGGTGGCCCTACCTGTGCCTGAAGCTTTCTTT,CASSTPGQVALPVPEAFF
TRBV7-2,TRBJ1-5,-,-,TGTGCCAGCAGCTTAGGGTTTGCGGGGGACAATCAGCCCCAGCATTTT,CASSLGFAGDNQPQHF
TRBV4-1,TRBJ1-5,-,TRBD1,TGCGCCAGCAGCCAGCAGGAGGGGGCAGGTCAGCCCCAGCATTTT,CASSQQEGAGQPQHF
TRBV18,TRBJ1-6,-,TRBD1,TGTGCCAGCAACAAAGGACAGGGTGCGGACTCACCCCTCCACTTT,CASNKGQGADSPLHF
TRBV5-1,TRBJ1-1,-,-,TGCGCCAGCAGCTTGGTCGGGGGCGGGAACACTGAAGCTTTCTTT,CASSLVGGGNTEAFF
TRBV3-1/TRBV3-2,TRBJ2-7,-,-,TGTGCCAGCAGCCAAGATGGGCCAACTTACGAGCAGTACTTC,CASSQDGPTYEQYF
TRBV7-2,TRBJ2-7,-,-,TGTGCCAGCAGGCCGGACTCTGATGCTACGAAGCAGTACTTC,CASRPDSDATKQYF
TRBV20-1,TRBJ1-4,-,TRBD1,TGCAGTGCTAGTCGGACAGGGGCCGAGGGGAAGGAAAAACTGTTTTTT,CSASRTGAEGKEKLFF
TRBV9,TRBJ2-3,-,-,TGTGCCAGCCGAAGGGGGGGAAGCACAGATACGCAGTATTTT,CASRRGGSTDTQYF
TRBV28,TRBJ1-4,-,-,TGTGCCAGCAGTTTTGGGAGCGGTCGAGAAAAACTGTTTTTT,CASSFGSGREKLFF
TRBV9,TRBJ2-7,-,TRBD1,TGTGCCAGCAGCGTCCACGGGACAGGGAGCTCCTACGAGCAGTACTTC,CASSVHGTGSSYEQYF
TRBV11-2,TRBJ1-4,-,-,TGTGCCAGCAGCCGGACAGAGAATGAAAAACTGTTTTTT,CASSRTENEKLFF
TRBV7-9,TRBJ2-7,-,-,TGTGCCAGCAATCCGGCCGACTCCTACGAGCAGTACTTC,CASNPADSYEQYF
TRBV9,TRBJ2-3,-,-,TGTGCCAGCAGCGTAGGTGGGCTAACCACAGATACGCAGTATTTT,CASSVGGLTTDTQYF
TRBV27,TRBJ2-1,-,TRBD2,TGTGCCAGCAGTCCCCCGCGGGGGGGCCGAGTCAATGAGCAGTTCTTC,CASSPPRGGRVNEQFF
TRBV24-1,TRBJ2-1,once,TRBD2,TGTGCCACCAGCCCGAAAGTCCCGGGGGGGTTGAACAATGAGCAGTTCTTC,CATSPKVPGGLNNEQFF
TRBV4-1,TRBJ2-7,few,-,TGCGCCAGCAGCCAAGCCTGGAACTACGAGCAGTACTTC,CASSQAWNYEQYF
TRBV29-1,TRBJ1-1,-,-,TGCAGCGTCCTGCGGGGGGGAACTGAAGCTTTCTTT,CSVLRGGTEAFF
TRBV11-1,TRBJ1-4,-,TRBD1,TGTGCCAGCAGCTTCGGACAGGGACGAGAAAAACTGTTTTTT,CASSFGQGREKLFF